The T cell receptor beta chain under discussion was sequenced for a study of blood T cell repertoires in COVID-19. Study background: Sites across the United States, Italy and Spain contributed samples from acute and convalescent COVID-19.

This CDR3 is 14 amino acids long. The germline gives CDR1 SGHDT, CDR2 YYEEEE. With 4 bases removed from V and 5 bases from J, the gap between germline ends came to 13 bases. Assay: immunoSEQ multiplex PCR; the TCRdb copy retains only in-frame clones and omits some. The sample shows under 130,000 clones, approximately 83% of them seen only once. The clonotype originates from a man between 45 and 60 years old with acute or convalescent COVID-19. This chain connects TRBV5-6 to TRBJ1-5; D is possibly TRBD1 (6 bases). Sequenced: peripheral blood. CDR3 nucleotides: TGTGCCAGCAGCCACCGGGACATCCATCAGCCCCAGCATTTT. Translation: CASSHRDIHQPQHF.